The entry below describes one TCR beta chain. Enrolled through a virtual design, the participants were between 18 and 89 years of age and came from under 25 US areas. Membership in each cohort depended on participant-reported clinical history. Germline-derived CDR1 and CDR2 are MDHEN and SYDVKM. The CDR3 has 14 residues. Germline trimming cut 7 bases from V and 2 bases from J; bases unmatched to any gene: 6. The table came from immunoSEQ multiplex PCR; TCRdb's copy has only in-frame clones and leaves some out. This sample has some 180,000 clones, with around 83% found just once. This entry comes from a study of blood T cell repertoires in COVID-19. As for the study in general: Acute and convalescent COVID-19 samples came from the United States, Italy and Spain. T cells, B-cell-depleted T cells, or PBMCs provided the cDNA or gDNA that served as material.

The clonotype was recovered from a man between 40 and 49 years old who had recovered from COVID-19. What was sequenced was PBMCs or T cells enriched from blood (not recorded which). The rearrangement links TRBV28 to TRBJ2-3; 7 bases align to TRBD1. Here the CDR3 DNA reads TGTGCCAGCACAGGGGGAACTAACACAGATACGCAGTATTTT. It yields the protein CASTGGTNTDTQYF.